Listed here are 28 T cell receptor beta chains from one sample, sequenced in a study of blood T cell repertoires in COVID-19 (dated by TCRdb to the early 2020s). Receptor libraries were prepared by the immunoSEQ multiplex PCR assay. The table was pulled from immuneACCESS by TCRdb, which kept in-frame rearrangements only. Such tables lose some clones; where checked, under half of the loss comes from unresolved V genes, and the rest has no known cause. The sample data list over 50,000 clones, and over 75% of these were observed just once. The ten largest clones capture roughly 10% of the sample. The sequencing sample was made of peripheral blood. These receptors were taken from a human donor in a cohort sampled during active COVID-19.

The gene calls are TRBV24-1 and TRBJ2-3; D uncertain. V was cut by 6 bases and J by 1 base, with 4 bases left in between. The CDR3 covers 12 residues. Germline V gives CDR1 KGHDR, CDR2 SFDVKD. CDR3 sequence (DNA): TGTGCCACCAGTCGGGGCACAGATACGCAGTATTTT. Translated: CATSRGTDTQYF.

This chain links TRBV2 with TRBJ2-3, with 9 bases that match TRBD1. This CDR3 is built from 16 residues. Trimming cost V 6 bases and J 7 bases; bases outside gene matches: 14. In germline, CDR1 is SNHLY, CDR2 FYNNEI. The CDR3 sequence: CASSTEGTGRVYTQYF. CDR3 DNA: TGTGCCAGCAGCACCGAAGGGACAGGGAGAGTATATACGCAGTATTTT.

The CDR3 nucleotides are TGCGCCAGCAGCGGCGGCTCGGCTAGCGGATACAATGAGCAGTTCTTC. Amino acids: CASSGGSASGYNEQFF. The chain is built from TRBV5-1 and TRBJ2-1; the match to TRBD2 covers 7 bases. From germline, CDR1 is SGHRS and CDR2 YFSETQ. There are 16 residues in the CDR3. V trimming: 4 bases; J trimming: 4 bases; junction bases outside the gene matches: 11.

This clone showed up just once. V usage is TRBV4-1 and J usage is TRBJ1-5; D unclear. The V and J ends lost 3 bases and 7 bases respectively, with 10 bases between them. The CDR3 has 13 amino acids. From germline, CDR1 is MGHRA and CDR2 YSYEKL. The CDR3 reads CASSHLDSQPQHF. CDR3 nucleotide sequence: TGCGCCAGCAGCCACTTGGATAGCCAGCCCCAGCATTTT.

This chain joins TRBV4-3 and TRBJ2-7; a possible D gene is TRBD1 (5 bases). CDR3 length: 15 residues. CDR1 is LGHNA, CDR2 YSLEER, per germline. Deletions cut 0 bases from V and 0 bases from J, with 9 bases between. The CDR3 bases are TGCGCCAGCAGCCAAGATCCAGGGTACTCCTACGAGCAGTACTTC. Its protein is CASSQDPGYSYEQYF.

The V and J genes are TRBV7-2 and TRBJ2-7; a weak D match, TRBD1 (6 bases). The CDR3 contains 14 residues. Trimming shortened V by 5 bases and J by 0 bases, and 11 bases separated the two germline ends. Germline V CDR1 and CDR2: SGHTA, FQGNSA. The CDR3 is CASSPQGSSYEQYF. CDR3 in DNA: TGTGCCAGCAGCCCTCAGGGGAGCTCCTACGAGCAGTACTTC.

V and J are TRBV7-2 and TRBJ1-2, with 8 bases fitting TRBD1. This CDR3 has 16 residues. With 3 bases clipped from V and 4 bases from J, the junction kept 10 bases outside the gene matches. The germline V gene has CDR1 SGHTA and CDR2 FQGNSA. DNA of the CDR3: TGTGCCAGCAGCTTGGCCCCGGGACAGGCCCTCTATGGCTACACCTTC. Its protein product is CASSLAPGQALYGYTF.

This chain links TRBV6-6 with TRBJ2-7, with 7 bases matching TRBD2. The germline gives CDR1 MNHNY, CDR2 SVGAGI (reference sequence). The length of the CDR3 is 15 residues. Losses at the gene ends were 0 bases for V and 5 bases for J; bases not matched to a gene: 7. The CDR3 DNA follows: TGTGCCAGCAGTTACTCGCTAGCGGTACCAAACGAGCAGTACTTC. It specifies CASSYSLAVPNEQYF.

Judged by abundance, this clone is medium-sized. The CDR3 coding sequence is TGTGCCAGCAGTTTAACGTTTCCTAGTTTGCTCGAGCAGTACTTC. It yields the protein CASSLTFPSLLEQYF. The rearrangement uses TRBV27 and TRBJ2-7, with D hard to call. V lost 2 bases, J lost 6 bases, and 17 bases lay in between. This CDR3 is 15 amino acids long. Germline V gene data show CDR1 as MNHEY and CDR2 as SMNVEV (reference sequence).

This chain links TRBV5-6 with TRBJ1-6; TRBD1 might be the D (5 bases). The CDR3 spans 18 residues. Germline CDR1 and CDR2: SGHDT and YYEEEE. V lost 0 bases and J 2 bases, leaving 15 bases between the germline ends. The chain's CDR3 is CASSLGPAGGTYNSPLHF. For the CDR3, the DNA is TGTGCCAGCAGCTTGGGACCTGCGGGGGGAACCTATAATTCACCCCTCCACTTT.

The chain has TRBV19 and TRBJ2-2; a weak D match, TRBD1 (6 bases). V was trimmed by 5 bases and J by 5 bases, leaving 15 bases between them. CDR3 length equals 15 residues. Germline-derived CDR1 and CDR2 are LNHDA and SQIVND (reference sequence). CDR3 sequence: CASSLRAGVTGELFF. DNA for the CDR3: TGTGCCAGTAGTCTCCGGGCAGGGGTGACCGGGGAGCTGTTTTTT.

The V and J genes are TRBV29-1 and TRBJ2-2; the D gene is possibly TRBD1 (5 bases). The CDR3 consists of 14 residues. The V gene lost 4 bases and the J gene lost 2 bases, with 11 bases spanning the gap. Germline CDR1 SQVTM, CDR2 ANQGSEA. The CDR3 protein is CSVARTQNTGELFF. In nucleotides, the CDR3 is TGCAGCGTTGCCCGGACACAAAACACCGGGGAGCTGTTTTTT.

CDR3: CASGLAGTGELFF. The CDR3 DNA sequence: TGTGCCAGCGGACTAGCGGGGACCGGGGAGCTGTTTTTT. The genes are TRBV28 and TRBJ2-2; 12 positions agree with TRBD2. V lost 8 bases and J lost 5; bases outside the gene matches: 0. The CDR3 runs 13 residues. Germline V gene lookup returns CDR1 MDHEN and CDR2 SYDVKM.

The chain has TRBV7-2 and TRBJ1-1; D possibly corresponds to TRBD1 (5 bases). This CDR3 has 12 amino acids. Between the trimmed V and J ends, which lost 3 bases and 6 bases, there was a span of 8 bases. Germline-derived CDR1 and CDR2 are SGHTA and FQGNSA. CDR3 in amino acids: CASSFWGAEAFF. The CDR3 bases are TGTGCCAGCAGCTTTTGGGGCGCTGAAGCTTTCTTT.

The chain couples TRBV10-3 to TRBJ1-6; TRBD1 might be the D (5 bases). V gave up 3 bases and J gave up 10 bases, with 16 bases separating them. The CDR3 contains 15 residues. The germline V gene encodes CDR1 ENHRY and CDR2 SYGVKD. The CDR3 loop reads CAISEVGRVESPLHF. The CDR3 DNA reads as TGTGCCATCAGTGAAGTGGGCAGGGTGGAATCACCCCTCCACTTT.

This chain uses TRBV18 with TRBJ2-3, with D possibly matching TRBD1 (6 bases). The germline CDR1 and CDR2 sequences are KGHSH and LQKENI. The CDR3 covers 14 residues. V lost 5 bases and J 0 bases, leaving 9 bases between the germline ends. The CDR3 DNA reads TGTGCCAGCTCAATTGGGACAAGCACAGATACGCAGTATTTT. Encoded protein: CASSIGTSTDTQYF.

This chain uses TRBV10-3 with TRBJ2-7; 9 bases map to TRBD1. V trimming: 6 bases; J trimming: 4 bases; junction bases outside the gene matches: 7. Germline V gives CDR1 ENHRY, CDR2 SYGVKD. The CDR3 is 14 amino acids. The CDR3 DNA sequence: TGTGCCATCAGCACGGGACAGGGATTATACGAGCAGTACTTC. As protein: CAISTGQGLYEQYF.

This clone has only one observation. The V gene is TRBV28, the J gene TRBJ1-1; tentative D call: TRBD1 (5 bases). This CDR3 has 13 amino acids. Trimming shortened V by 8 bases and J by 5 bases, and 15 bases separated the two germline ends. Germline CDR1 and CDR2: MDHEN and SYDVKM. The DNA for the CDR3 is TGTGCCAGCTATGCAGGGAGGTGGACTGAAGCTTTCTTT. Translated, it gives CASYAGRWTEAFF.

In its sample, this clone was seen once. The rearrangement links TRBV4-2 to TRBJ2-7; tentatively, D is TRBD2 (5 bases). The V end lost 0 bases, the J end lost 0 bases, and 9 bases lay between the germline ends. This CDR3 region has 15 residues. Germline CDR1 LGHNA, CDR2 YNFKEQ. The CDR3 protein is CASSQDRRVSYEQYF. In DNA, the CDR3 is TGTGCCAGCAGCCAAGACCGGCGGGTCTCCTACGAGCAGTACTTC.

V gene TRBV7-3 combines with J gene TRBJ2-3; 8 bases align to TRBD1. J lost 2 bases, V lost 4 bases, and 8 bases had no gene match. CDR3 size: 16 residues. Looked up from germline, CDR1 is SGHTA and CDR2 is FQGTGA. CDR3 in DNA: TGTGCCAGCAGCTACCGCGGGACAGGTGACACAGATACGCAGTATTTT. Protein: CASSYRGTGDTDTQYF.

The chain uses TRBV15 and TRBJ1-5, with D unclear. Trimming pared 1 base from V and 4 bases from J, leaving 11 bases between. The CDR3 loop spans 15 amino acids. Germline assignment: CDR1 LNHNV and CDR2 YYDKDF (reference sequence). The CDR3 here is CATSRGLETNQPQHF. CDR3 DNA sequence: TGTGCCACCAGCAGAGGGCTAGAAACTAATCAGCCCCAGCATTTT.

The CDR3 region has the DNA TGTGCCAGCAACCGGGACATGAACACTGAAGCTTTCTTT. Its protein product is CASNRDMNTEAFF. The V gene is TRBV2, the J gene TRBJ1-1, with a weak D call TRBD1 (6 bases). CDR1 is SNHLY and CDR2 is FYNNEI in the germline V gene. V was trimmed by 7 bases and J by 0 bases, leaving 9 bases between them. CDR3 length: 13 amino acids.

This clone was seen a handful of times. The rearrangement joins TRBV27 to TRBJ2-1, with TRBD2 matching over 8 bases. V was clipped by 0 bases and J by 7 bases; unmatched bases: 5. Germline CDR1 MNHEY, CDR2 SMNVEV (reference sequence). The CDR3 spans 15 residues. The CDR3 reads CASSLSSGTRNEQFF. The CDR3 DNA follows: TGTGCCAGCAGTTTATCTAGCGGGACCCGGAATGAGCAGTTCTTC.

The chain combines TRBV11-2 with TRBJ1-1; D gene ambiguous. This CDR3 region has 14 residues. V lost 0 bases and J 6 bases, leaving 11 bases between the germline ends. The germline V gene has CDR1 SGHAT and CDR2 FQNNGV. DNA for the CDR3: TGTGCCAGCAGCTTAGAGGGAGGGAGGGCTGAAGCTTTCTTT. As protein: CASSLEGGRAEAFF.

The V gene is TRBV28, the J gene TRBJ2-5, with 7 nucleotides matching TRBD1. After removal of 3 bases from V and 4 bases from J, the junction contained 8 bases not matched to a gene. CDR1 MDHEN and CDR2 SYDVKM come from the germline V gene. The CDR3 is made up of 15 amino acids. CDR3 nucleotides: TGTGCCAGCAGTTTGGGAGCAGGGGGTCGAGAGACCCAGTACTTC. As protein: CASSLGAGGRETQYF.

J is TRBJ2-7 and V is TRBV7-8; D unresolved. Trimming shortened V by 2 bases and J by 6 bases, and 14 bases separated the two germline ends. The germline V gene encodes CDR1 SGHVS and CDR2 FQNEAQ. There are 14 residues in the CDR3. Here the CDR3 DNA reads TGTGCCAGCAGCTTAACTGCCAATCAGGCCGAGCAGTACTTC. Protein: CASSLTANQAEQYF.

This rearrangement joins TRBV7-9 to TRBJ2-3; D possibly corresponds to TRBD2 (5 bases). Deletions cut 8 bases from V and 5 bases from J, with 11 bases between. The CDR3 runs 12 residues. CDR1 is SEHNR, CDR2 FQNEAQ, per germline (reference sequence). The CDR3 nucleotides read TGTGCCAGCGGGAGCGGTGGAGATACGCAGTATTTT. It is translated as CASGSGGDTQYF.

V is TRBV7-5 and J is TRBJ1-2; no check of the table's D call, TRBD1, against the DNA was made. TRBV7-5 is tagged as a pseudogene. The length of the CDR3 is 13 residues. The CDR3 region has the DNA TGTGCCAGAAGATCGACAGGAAACTATGGCTACACCTTC. This gives the protein CARRSTGNYGYTF.